The source of this TCR beta chain is a study of Ad26.COV2.S vaccination and SARS-CoV-2 variants. Treatment of the sample: around 19 received Ad26.COV2.S at low or high dose, single or two shots; a few received placebo; per-sample allocation not given. At day 63 after the first vaccine or placebo injection, samples were drawn. Sequencing used immunoSEQ multiplex PCR; TCRdb keeps in-frame clones, though not all of them. The sample contains about 350,000 clones, around 89% of which appear only once. This clone came up once. Its antigen remains unidentified. At the DNA level, this CDR3 is encoded by other sequences in the same sample as well. Trimming took 2 bases from V and 0 from J, leaving 13 bases between them. The CDR3 extends over 16 amino acids. The V gene's germline CDR1 is MDHEN and CDR2 SYDVKM. Broader study findings: Following vaccination, spike-specific CD8+ and CD4+ T cell responses reportedly exhibited substantial breadth. For non-spike TCRs, breadth in vaccine recipients resembled that in placebo recipients.

This clonotype was obtained from a person aged 18-60 years who received the Ad26.COV2.S COVID-19 vaccine or a placebo. This specimen was peripheral blood, taken in a trial of Ad26.COV2.S vaccine versus placebo. The chain recombines TRBV28 with TRBJ1-2; D is undetermined. The CDR3 is CASSLGTLSANYGYTF. In nucleotides, the CDR3 is TGTGCCAGCAGTTTAGGTACACTGAGTGCTAACTATGGCTACACCTTC.